These 20 T cell receptor beta chains came from one sample sequenced in a study of cytotoxic CD8 clonotypes in ibrutinib-treated CLL. Measured with immunoSEQ multiplex PCR; TCRdb has only the in-frame clones, and not every one. Of about 200,000 clones in the sample, over 60% were seen once. This specimen consisted of PBMCs, obtained after 24 months of ibrutinib treatment. Every receptor here comes from a human donor with chronic lymphocytic leukemia.

This clone appeared a single time. The chain carries TRBV27 and TRBJ2-7, with 10 bases identical to TRBD2. The CDR3 sequence is 16 residues long. From germline, CDR1 is MNHEY and CDR2 SMNVEV (reference sequence). V lost 0 bases, J lost 3 bases, and 5 bases stayed unmatched. The CDR3 is CASSLSLAGAFYEQYF. Written as DNA, the CDR3 is TGTGCCAGCAGTTTATCGCTAGCGGGAGCTTTCTACGAGCAGTACTTC.

The chain links TRBV29-1 to TRBJ2-7, with 12 bases lining up with TRBD2. The CDR3 totals 17 residues. Germline V gene sequence: CDR1 SQVTM, CDR2 ANQGSEA. After removal of 6 bases from V and 0 bases from J, the junction contained 12 bases not matched to a gene. CDR3 region: CSVTQTSGGFSSYEQYF. The CDR3 region has the DNA TGCAGCGTCACACAAACTAGCGGGGGGTTCAGCTCCTACGAGCAGTACTTC.

In this sample, this clone turned up once. The CDR3 nucleotides read TGTGCCAGCAGTGAAGCTGACTTCCTCCGGTCCTACAATGAGCAGTTCTTC. Translation: CASSEADFLRSYNEQFF. The V and J genes are TRBV6-1 and TRBJ2-1; D unresolved. CDR3 length equals 17 residues. Looked up from germline, CDR1 is MNHNS and CDR2 is SASEGT. Trimming took 0 bases from V and 1 from J, leaving 13 bases between them.

The rearrangement joins TRBV5-1 to TRBJ1-1; D ambiguous. The CDR3 sequence is 15 residues long. Germline V gene data show CDR1 as SGHRS and CDR2 as YFSETQ. The V end was cut by 1 base, the J end by 4 bases, with 14 bases between. CDR3 DNA: TGCGCCAGCAGCTTGTTTGTTGCAGGACCCACTGAAGCTTTCTTT. Protein: CASSLFVAGPTEAFF.

V usage is TRBV19 and J usage is TRBJ2-1; the D gene is possibly TRBD2 (5 bases). Trimming took 2 bases from V and 6 from J, leaving 14 bases between them. The germline CDR1 and CDR2 sequences are LNHDA and SQIVND (reference sequence). The CDR3 contains 15 residues. Here the CDR3 DNA reads TGTGCCAGTAGTATAATCTCGGGAAGTGGCAATGAGCAGTTCTTC. Residues: CASSIISGSGNEQFF. Supplemented by reference TRBV19 and TRBJ2-1, the full variable domain reads DGGITQSPKYLFRKEGQNVTLSCEQNLNHDAMYWYRQDPGQGLRLIYYSQIVNDFQKGDIAEGYSVSREKKESFPLTVTSAQKNPTAFYLCASSIISGSGNEQFFGPGTRLTVL.

Only one count was recorded for this clone. The V gene is TRBV5-1, the J gene TRBJ2-2; the D is unclear. CDR1 is SGHRS, CDR2 YFSETQ, per germline. The CDR3 covers 16 residues. Trimming removed 2 bases from V and 1 base from J, with 12 bases in between. The CDR3 loop is CASSFSAAENTGELFF. Here the CDR3 DNA reads TGCGCCAGCAGCTTTTCCGCAGCAGAGAACACCGGGGAGCTGTTTTTT.

The chain carries TRBV11-2 and TRBJ2-7; 8 bases map to TRBD2. The germline gives CDR1 SGHAT, CDR2 FQNNGV. The CDR3 runs to 15 residues. V shed 1 base, J shed 4 bases, and the junction held 6 bases outside the gene matches. This CDR3 reads CASSLGVAGRYEQYF. CDR3 nucleotide sequence: TGTGCCAGCAGCTTAGGGGTAGCGGGAAGGTACGAGCAGTACTTC.

Only a few counts were recorded for this clone. The chain couples TRBV27 to TRBJ2-3; no definite D call. CDR1 is MNHEY, CDR2 SMNVEV, per germline (reference sequence). Trimming pared 8 bases from V and 7 bases from J, leaving 19 bases between. The CDR3 spans 14 residues. The CDR3 here is CASADGTPVNTQYF. The CDR3 DNA is TGTGCCAGCGCTGACGGAACCCCCGTGAATACGCAGTATTTT.

This clone was seen once. DNA for the CDR3: TGTGCCAGCAGCTATATCGGGAGTGCAGAATACTACGAGCAGTACTTC. It codes for CASSYIGSAEYYEQYF. The gene calls are TRBV14 and TRBJ2-7; D may be TRBD2 (6 bases). Trimming cost V 5 bases and J 3 bases, with 20 bases left between them. In germline, CDR1 is SGHDN, CDR2 FVKESK. This CDR3 has 16 residues.

This chain links TRBV6-5 with TRBJ2-7, with TRBD1 identical over 9 bases. This CDR3 region has 15 residues. Germline values: CDR1 MNHEY, CDR2 SVGAGI. After removal of 2 bases from V and 1 base from J, the junction contained 3 bases not matched to a gene. This CDR3 is CASSYGTGLSYEQYF. CDR3 nucleotides: TGTGCCAGCAGTTACGGGACAGGGCTATCCTACGAGCAGTACTTC.

This clone was observed a single time. V and J are TRBV11-2 and TRBJ1-1; D may be TRBD1 (6 bases). Germline values: CDR1 SGHAT, CDR2 FQNNGV. The length of the CDR3 is 14 residues. V was cut by 3 bases and J by 1 base, with 9 bases left in between. The CDR3 region is CASSFRGQNTEAFF. Here the CDR3 DNA reads TGTGCCAGCAGCTTCAGGGGACAGAACACTGAAGCTTTCTTT. Based on the CDR3 plus reference TRBV11-2 and TRBJ1-1, the full variable domain is EAGVAQSPRYKIIEKRQSVAFWCNPISGHATLYWYQQILGQGPKLLIQFQNNGVVDDSQLPKDRFSAERLKGVDSTLKIQPAKLEDSAVYLCASSFRGQNTEAFFGQGTRLTVV.

The chain is built from TRBV4-2 and TRBJ1-2, with 8 nucleotides matching TRBD1. The CDR3 sequence is 13 residues long. Trimming removed 3 bases from V and 7 bases from J; junction bases left unmatched: 4. CDR1 and CDR2 from the germline V gene are LGHNA and YNFKEQ. The CDR3 nucleotides are TGTGCCAGCAGCCACGACAGGGGAATTGGCTACACCTTC. Translated: CASSHDRGIGYTF.

The V call is TRBV27, the J call TRBJ2-7; TRBD1 matches 7 bases. Trimming removed 6 bases from V and 2 bases from J; junction bases left unmatched: 10. Germline V gene sequence: CDR1 MNHEY, CDR2 SMNVEV (reference sequence). There are 15 residues in the CDR3. The CDR3 spells CASSLGRDSTYEQYF. The DNA of the CDR3 is TGTGCCAGCAGCTTAGGTCGGGACAGTACCTACGAGCAGTACTTC.

This clone has a single count. The rearrangement uses TRBV4-2 and TRBJ2-7, with D unresolved. V was cut by 0 bases and J by 4 bases, with 7 bases left in between. Germline CDR1 reads LGHNA; CDR2 reads YNFKEQ. The CDR3 has 13 amino acids. In DNA, the CDR3 is TGTGCCAGCAGCCAAGATAGTTTGTACGAGCAGTACTTC. Amino acids: CASSQDSLYEQYF.

The count of this clone is one. V and J are TRBV6-8 and TRBJ2-7; the D is unclear. Trimming took off 6 bases at V and 3 bases at J, with 30 bases between the two ends. The CDR3 is made up of 19 amino acids. Germline CDR1 is MNHGY and CDR2 is SAAAGT. The CDR3 region is CASRPRTVVGKKENYEQYF. In nucleotides, the CDR3 is TGTGCCAGCAGGCCTCGGACGGTAGTTGGAAAAAAGGAAAACTACGAGCAGTACTTC.

This chain connects TRBV5-1 to TRBJ1-2; 7 bases match TRBD1. CDR1 SGHRS and CDR2 YFSETQ come from the germline V gene. V lost 4 bases, J lost 1 base, and 16 bases stayed unmatched. This CDR3 region has 18 residues. The CDR3 reads CASSHGALGQNLNYGYTF. The CDR3 bases are TGCGCCAGCAGCCATGGGGCCCTGGGACAGAATCTTAACTATGGCTACACCTTC.

This clone was recorded only once. The gene calls are TRBV7-2 and TRBJ2-1; 7 nucleotides match TRBD2. Germline V lookup: CDR1 SGHTA, CDR2 FQGNSA. The V gene end was trimmed by 5 bases and the J gene end by 4 bases; junction bases not matched to a gene: 8. The CDR3 totals 15 residues. For the CDR3, the DNA is TGTGCCAGCAGCCTGCCGGCGGGACTATACAATGAGCAGTTCTTC. This codes for CASSLPAGLYNEQFF. Full variable domain (remainder filled in from reference TRBV7-2 and TRBJ2-1): GAGVSQSPSNKVTEKGKDVELRCDPISGHTALYWYRQSLGQGLEFLIYFQGNSAPDKSGLPSDRFSAERTGGSVSTLTIQRTQQEDSAVYLCASSLPAGLYNEQFFGPGTRLTVL.

This clone was counted only a few times. The chain links TRBV10-3 to TRBJ2-7; no definite D call. The CDR3 loop spans 14 amino acids. Trimming shortened V by 4 bases and J by 2 bases, and 12 bases separated the two germline ends. CDR1 is ENHRY and CDR2 is SYGVKD in the germline V gene. The CDR3 DNA reads as TGTGCCATCAGTGGGACGGGTAACACCTACGAGCAGTACTTC. Translation gives CAISGTGNTYEQYF.

The rearrangement joins TRBV5-1 to TRBJ2-1; 9 bases fit TRBD1. This CDR3 comprises 15 residues. The germline gives CDR1 SGHRS, CDR2 YFSETQ. The V segment lost 4 bases and the J segment 2 bases; nucleotides outside the gene matches: 4. CDR3 in amino acids: CASSGGQGPYNEQFF. The CDR3 DNA is TGCGCCAGCAGCGGCGGACAGGGGCCCTACAATGAGCAGTTCTTC.

As concerns this clone: Other DNA sequences in this sample translate to the same CDR3. V is TRBV20-1 and J is TRBJ2-7; the D is unclear. Trimming removed 3 bases at V and 4 bases at J, with 7 bases between. The CDR3 has 11 amino acids. CDR1 DFQATT and CDR2 SNEGSKA come from the germline V gene (reference sequence). CDR3 loop: CSASPGYEQYF. CDR3 nucleotide sequence: TGCAGTGCTAGCCCCGGTTACGAGCAGTACTTC.